The source of this T cell receptor (beta chain) is a study of T cell repertoires in cytomegalovirus infection. Study in general: In the study, CMV epitopes included recently identified HLA-C-restricted and well-studied HLA-B-restricted ones. In public TCR beta signatures, there were indications of both CMV infection and matching HLA type. Study-wide results and caveats: Adding up the frequency of public TCR beta families identified people who carried CMV plus the relevant HLA. HLA-C-restricted CMV-specific TCR beta clonotypes were dominant in the ex vivo response.

The CDR3 loop spans 11 amino acids. CDR1 and CDR2 from the germline V gene are MNHEY and SVGEGT. V lost 6 bases, J lost 6 bases, and 8 bases lay in between. Points on this clonotype: Its antigen is not identified.

One entry per CDR3 protein, called by TCRdb with MiXCR from the reads. The data hold approximately 910,000 distinct CDR3 sequences, with 30% to 40% observed a single time. The source was cultured CD8+ T cells from PBMCs, collected from culture after CMV antigen stimulation. The V call is TRBV6-2 or TRBV6-3, the J call TRBJ1-1; no definite D call. The TCR originated in a human donor in good health (CMV status not recorded). Some clones in this sample may be carry-over from other donors' samples. CDR3 residues: CASRHVAEAFF. CDR3 bases: TGTGCCAGCAGACATGTGGCTGAAGCTTTCTTT.